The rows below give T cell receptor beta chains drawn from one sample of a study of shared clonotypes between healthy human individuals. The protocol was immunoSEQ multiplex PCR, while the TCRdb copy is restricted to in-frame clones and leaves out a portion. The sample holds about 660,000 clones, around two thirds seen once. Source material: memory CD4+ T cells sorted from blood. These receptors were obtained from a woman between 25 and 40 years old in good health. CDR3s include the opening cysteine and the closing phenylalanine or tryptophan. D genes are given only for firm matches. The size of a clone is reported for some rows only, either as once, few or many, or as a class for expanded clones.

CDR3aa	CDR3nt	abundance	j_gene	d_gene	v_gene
CASSNLASGTRYEQFF	TGTGCCAGTAGTAACCTCGCATCCGGGACTAGATATGAGCAGTTCTTC	-	TRBJ2-1	TRBD2	TRBV19
CASSRRQRTKDGYTF	TGTGCCAGCAGTCGACGGCAGCGAACAAAGGATGGCTACACCTTC	few	TRBJ1-2	-	TRBV27
CASSLGGGASTDTQYF	TGTGCCAGCAGCTTAGGGGGAGGGGCCAGCACAGATACGCAGTATTTT	-	TRBJ2-3	TRBD2	TRBV7-2
CSVVISGTDTQYF	TGCAGCGTTGTGATTTCGGGGACAGATACGCAGTATTTT	-	TRBJ2-3	-	TRBV29-1
CASSSPIGTGGAKTYEQYF	TGTGCCAGCAGCTCTCCGATAGGGACAGGGGGCGCAAAGACCTACGAGCAGTACTTC	-	TRBJ2-7	TRBD1	TRBV7-9
CASSPFPGTSEETQYF	TGTGCCAGCAGTCCATTTCCCGGGACTAGCGAAGAGACCCAGTACTTC	-	TRBJ2-5	TRBD2	TRBV4-2
CASRKGGFNTEAFF	TGTGCCAGCAGAAAAGGGGGCTTTAACACTGAAGCTTTCTTT	-	TRBJ1-1	TRBD1	TRBV27
CASSIESDHEPDTQYF	TGTGCCAGTAGTATCGAGTCGGACCACGAGCCCGATACGCAGTATTTT	-	TRBJ2-3	-	TRBV19
CAWRLQGGSGELFF	TGTGCCTGGAGGCTACAGGGGGGGTCCGGGGAGCTGTTTTTT	-	TRBJ2-2	-	TRBV30
CASRHGVKETQYF	TGTGCCAGCCGGCATGGGGTCAAAGAGACCCAGTACTTC	-	TRBJ2-5	-	TRBV28
CASSSLGTWVQYF	TGTGCCAGCAGCTCACTGGGTACGTGGGTGCAGTACTTC	-	TRBJ2-7	-	TRBV11-2
CASSYFSGQGYNEQFF	TGTGCCAGCAGTTACTTTTCGGGACAGGGGTACAATGAGCAGTTCTTC	few	TRBJ2-1	TRBD1	TRBV6-6
CASSLPRGQGQETQYF	TGCGCCAGCAGCTTACCCCGAGGACAGGGCCAAGAGACCCAGTACTTC	-	TRBJ2-5	TRBD1	TRBV5-1
CASTPLGREEEKLFF	TGTGCCAGCACCCCTCTGGGCAGGGAAGAGGAAAAACTGTTTTTT	-	TRBJ1-4	-	TRBV28
CASRRQGEAFF	TGTGCCAGCAGGAGACAGGGGGAAGCTTTCTTT	-	TRBJ1-1	TRBD1	TRBV6-1
CASSPWTGNEQFF	TGTGCCAGCAGCCCCTGGACAGGGAATGAGCAGTTCTTC	-	TRBJ2-1	TRBD1	TRBV5-6
CASSLARGNQPQHF	TGTGCCAGCAGCTTGGCCCGCGGCAATCAGCCCCAGCATTTT	few	TRBJ1-5	-	TRBV5-4
CASSPLGLSKETQYF	TGTGCCAGCAGTCCCCTTGGACTATCCAAAGAGACCCAGTACTTC	-	TRBJ2-5	-	TRBV28
CAISEGLPNYNEQFF	TGTGCCATCAGTGAGGGACTACCGAACTACAATGAGCAGTTCTTC	-	TRBJ2-1	-	TRBV10-3
CASSFVQGGTGELFF	TGTGCCAGCAGTTTTGTCCAGGGAGGAACCGGGGAGCTGTTTTTT	-	TRBJ2-2	-	TRBV27
CASSQRQGYEQYF	TGTGCCAGCTCACAGAGACAGGGCTACGAGCAGTACTTC	-	TRBJ2-7	TRBD1	TRBV18
CASSPVQTGANEQYF	TGTGCCAGCTCACCTGTTCAGACGGGAGCCAACGAGCAGTACTTC	few	TRBJ2-7	-	TRBV18
CASSYNGDAYEQYF	TGTGCCAGCAGTTATAACGGCGATGCCTACGAGCAGTACTTC	-	TRBJ2-7	-	TRBV6-5
CASSRMSAGETQYF	TGTGCCAGCAGCCGGATGAGCGCAGGGGAGACCCAGTACTTC	-	TRBJ2-5	-	TRBV7-2
CAVRGTVPPGEQYF	TGTGCCGTTAGAGGGACAGTCCCACCGGGCGAGCAGTACTTC	few	TRBJ2-7	TRBD1	TRBV28